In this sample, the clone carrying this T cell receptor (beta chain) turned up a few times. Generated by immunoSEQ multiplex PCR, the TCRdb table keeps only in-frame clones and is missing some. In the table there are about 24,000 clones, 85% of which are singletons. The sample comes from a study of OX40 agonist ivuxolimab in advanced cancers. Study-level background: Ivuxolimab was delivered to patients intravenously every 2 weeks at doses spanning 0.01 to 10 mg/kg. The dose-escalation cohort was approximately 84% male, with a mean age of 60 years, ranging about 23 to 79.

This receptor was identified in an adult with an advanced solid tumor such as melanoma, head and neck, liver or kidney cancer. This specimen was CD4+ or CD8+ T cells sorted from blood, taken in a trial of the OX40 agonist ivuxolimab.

CDR3 sequence reads: CASSANPGQGGYTF. The CDR3 coding sequence is TGTGCCAGCTCAGCGAATCCAGGACAGGGTGGCTACACCTTC. The chain combines TRBV18 with TRBJ1-2; 8 bases are a match to TRBD1. The germline gives CDR1 KGHSH, CDR2 LQKENI. The CDR3 covers 14 residues. V gave up 5 bases and J gave up 7 bases; unmatched junction bases: 9.